Shown below are 20 T cell receptor beta chains from a single sample sequenced in a study of Tregs in tolerant kidney transplant recipients. Here immunoSEQ multiplex PCR was the method, and the copy in TCRdb shows in-frame clones only, minus some. The repertoire table contains approximately 6,000 clones. Mixed chimerism was transient after nonmyeloablative marrow transplants from related graft donors. The sample consisted of CD8+ T cells from blood (PBMCs), taken 12 months after the transplant. These receptors all come from a human patient who received a combined kidney and bone marrow transplant. Among the T cells, some may be from the graft donor.

As to this clone: Coverage ceases 3 residues before the CDR3 finishes, and the germline J gene fills in the end. The rearrangement joins TRBV10-2 to TRBJ1-4; a possible D gene is TRBD1 (5 bases). The V and J ends lost 8 bases and 6 bases respectively, with 16 bases between them. CDR3 length equals 14 residues. The germline CDR1 and CDR2 sequences are WSHSY and SAAADI. The sequenced part of the CDR3 DNA is TGCGCCAGCTCTTTGGGGGGTTTGGATGAAAAA. Its translation: CASSLGGLDEK. Given in full, the CDR3 is CASSLGGLDEKLFF.

On this clone: The read is 3 residues too short to cover the CDR3 end, so that end is filled in from the germline J gene. The chain is built from TRBV7-3 and TRBJ2-1, with 10 bases fitting TRBD2. Losses at the gene ends were 5 bases for V and 1 base for J; bases not matched to a gene: 2. The CDR3 runs to 15 residues. Germline CDR1 is SGHTA and CDR2 is FQGTGA. CDR3 DNA (partial): TGTGCCAGCAGCCAACTAGCGGGATCCTACAATGAG. As protein: CASSQLAGSYNE. The CDR3 in full is CASSQLAGSYNEQFF.

Judged by frequency, this clone is medium-sized. The CDR3 end falls 3 residues outside the read, so it is completed with the germline J gene. The chain joins TRBV6-2 or TRBV6-3 to TRBJ2-3; no clear D gene. V was cut by 6 bases and J by 1 base, with 11 bases left in between. Germline values: CDR1 MNHEY, CDR2 SVGEGT. The CDR3 sequence is 14 residues long. The CDR3 sequence is CASRGLGGTDTQYF. CDR3 DNA, as far as it was read: TGTGCCAGCAGGGGTCTAGGAGGCACAGATACG.

On this clone: Read data end 3 residues before the CDR3 end; the end is taken from the germline J gene. The chain carries TRBV5-1 and TRBJ1-1; the D gene is possibly TRBD1 (5 bases). The V end was cut by 1 base, the J end by 3 bases, with 13 bases between. This CDR3 is built from 15 residues. Germline CDR1 SGHRS, CDR2 YFSETQ. CDR3 DNA, as far as it was read: TGCGCCAGCAGCTTGTCTTTGGGGCTTGACACTGAA. This codes for CASSLSLGLDTE. In full, the CDR3 is CASSLSLGLDTEAFF.

Regarding this clone: The CDR3 end lies 3 residues beyond the end of the read and is filled in from the germline J gene. The chain couples TRBV29-1 to TRBJ2-7; D gene uncertain. Trimming stripped 3 bases from V and 3 bases from J, with 12 bases between. This CDR3 spans 13 amino acids. Germline loops: CDR1 SQVTM, CDR2 ANQGSEA. The CDR3 here is CSVDLGGGYEQYF. The DNA read from the CDR3 is TGCAGCGTTGATTTGGGTGGCGGCTACGAG.

The sequenced part of the CDR3 DNA is TGTGCCATCAGTGATGGCAGGGGCTACGAG. Translation: CAISDGRGYE. In full, the CDR3 reads CAISDGRGYEQYF. V is TRBV10-3 and J is TRBJ2-7; D is possibly TRBD1 (6 bases). The read falls 3 residues short of the CDR3 end, and the missing part is taken from the germline J gene. Trimming left V 3 bases short and J 3 bases short, with 9 bases between. The germline gives CDR1 ENHRY, CDR2 SYGVKD. This CDR3 region has 13 residues.

For this clone: The CDR3 end lies 3 residues beyond the end of the read and is filled in from the germline J gene. This chain links TRBV29-1 with TRBJ1-1; 8 positions match TRBD1. The germline V gene has CDR1 SQVTM and CDR2 ANQGSEA. This CDR3 region has 11 residues. The sequenced CDR3 bases are TGCAGCGGACAGGGGCCAGAGGGA. Translating gives CSGQGPEG. In full, the CDR3 is CSGQGPEGAFF.

About this clone: The read stops 3 residues short of the end of the CDR3; the missing end is completed from the germline J gene. The chain carries TRBV14 and TRBJ2-2; TRBD1 agrees at 9 bases. Germline assignment: CDR1 SGHDN and CDR2 FVKESK. The trim removed 5 bases at V and 4 bases at J, leaving 11 bases unmatched. This CDR3 region has 17 residues. The CDR3 reads CASSEALGTGPTGELFF. CDR3 DNA, as far as it was read: TGTGCCAGCAGCGAAGCCCTCGGGACAGGGCCCACCGGGGAG.

In regard to this clone: The read finishes 3 residues shy of the CDR3 end, and the germline J gene is used to complete it. The J gene is TRBJ1-1, the V gene TRBV6-2 or TRBV6-3, with D tentatively TRBD1 (5 bases). The length of the CDR3 is 13 residues. The germline V and J ends were trimmed by 6 bases and 4 bases, with 12 bases remaining between them. Germline CDR1 MNHEY, CDR2 SVGEGT. The CDR3 sequence: CASREGRLTEAFF. CDR3 DNA, as far as it was read: TGTGCCAGCAGAGAGGGGAGGCTCACTGAA.

Regarding this clone: The CDR3 extends 3 residues past the end of the read, so its final part is completed from the germline J gene. The rearrangement uses TRBV7-6 and TRBJ2-7; the match to TRBD1 covers 8 bases. The V gene end was trimmed by 5 bases and the J gene end by 2 bases; junction bases not matched to a gene: 11. The CDR3 is 16 amino acids. The germline V gene encodes CDR1 SGHVS and CDR2 FNYEAQ. The CDR3: CASSPRGGTGPYEQYF. CDR3 DNA (partial): TGTGCCAGCAGCCCTAGAGGTGGGACAGGCCCCTACGAG.

Points on this clone: The read halts 3 residues ahead of the CDR3 end, with the missing end drawn from the germline J gene. V is TRBV5-1 and J is TRBJ2-7; weak D call: TRBD1 (5 bases). The germline V gene has CDR1 SGHRS and CDR2 YFSETQ. The CDR3 length is 16 residues. Trimming took 3 bases from V and 0 from J, leaving 16 bases between them. This CDR3 is CASSSGQGLSSYEQYF. The CDR3 bases that were read are TGCGCCAGCAGCTCCGGCCAGGGCCTAAGCTCCTACGAG.

A word on this clone: Read data end 3 residues before the CDR3 end; the end is taken from the germline J gene. The rearrangement links TRBV6-2 or TRBV6-3 to TRBJ2-1, with 9 bases that match TRBD2. J was trimmed by 7 bases and V by 8 bases; bases with no gene match: 9. Germline CDR1 reads MNHEY; CDR2 reads SVGEGT. This CDR3 has 14 amino acids. CDR3 DNA, as far as it was read: TGTGCCAGCCTATCGGGACTAGCCAAAAATGAG. Translation: CASLSGLAKNE. The whole CDR3 protein reads CASLSGLAKNEQFF.

About this clone itself: Coverage ceases 3 residues before the CDR3 finishes, and the germline J gene fills in the end. The J gene is TRBJ2-7, the V gene TRBV19, with no clear D. Trimming took off 6 bases at V and 2 bases at J, with 8 bases between the two ends. The germline V gene has CDR1 LNHDA and CDR2 SQIVND (reference sequence). This CDR3 has 12 residues. CDR3 DNA, as far as it was read: TGTGCCAGTAGCCCCGACACCTACGAG. Translation: CASSPDTYE. The full CDR3 is CASSPDTYEQYF.

Of note for this clone: The CDR3 goes on 3 residues after the read ends, and that part is filled in from the germline J gene. The genes are TRBV19 and TRBJ1-5, with TRBD1 matching 10 bases. The CDR3 sequence is 15 residues long. Trimming at V came to 7 bases and at J to 4 bases, leaving 7 bases not matched to a gene. Germline lookup yields CDR1 LNHDA and CDR2 SQIVND (reference sequence). The CDR3 DNA, read in part, is TGTGCCAGTACCCGGGACAGGGGAATGAATCAGCCC. Translation gives CASTRDRGMNQP. The full CDR3 is CASTRDRGMNQPQHF.

Concerning this clone itself: The observed sequence ends 3 residues before the CDR3 terminus, with the missing tail filled in from the germline J gene. The chain employs TRBV7-2 and TRBJ2-7; tentative D call: TRBD2 (5 bases). The CDR3 covers 14 residues. From germline, CDR1 is SGHTA and CDR2 FQGNSA. The V gene lost 5 bases and the J gene lost 5 bases, with 16 bases spanning the gap. CDR3: CASSLLDLEDEQYF. CDR3 DNA (partial): TGTGCCAGCAGCCTACTAGATTTGGAGGACGAG.

Of note for this clone: The read terminates 3 residues ahead of where the CDR3 ends, so the germline J gene completes it. The V gene is TRBV5-1, the J gene TRBJ2-1, with D perhaps matching TRBD2 (6 bases). CDR1 is SGHRS, CDR2 YFSETQ, per germline. V was pared by 5 bases and J by 3 bases, with 9 bases between. This CDR3 spans 13 amino acids. CDR3 bases read: TGCGCCAGCAGGGGGGGAGGCTACAATGAG. The encoded protein is CASRGGGYNE. The complete CDR3 protein is CASRGGGYNEQFF.

As to this clone: The read stops 3 residues short of the end of the CDR3; the missing end is completed from the germline J gene. This rearrangement joins TRBV19 to TRBJ2-2, with a tentative D call TRBD2 (6 bases). Germline V gives CDR1 LNHDA, CDR2 SQIVND (reference sequence). V was cut by 5 bases and J by 5 bases, with 15 bases left in between. This CDR3 spans 15 amino acids. The CDR3 is CASSLTAGWTGELFF. The covered CDR3 bases are TGTGCCAGTAGTCTGACGGCGGGATGGACCGGGGAG.

In regard to this clone: The read finishes 3 residues shy of the CDR3 end, and the germline J gene is used to complete it. V is TRBV5-1 and J is TRBJ1-2; the match to TRBD1 covers 12 bases. V lost 2 bases, J lost 7 bases, and 6 bases stayed unmatched. Germline loops: CDR1 SGHRS, CDR2 YFSETQ. This CDR3 is built from 15 residues. The chain's CDR3 is CASSLRDRGLRGYTF. The CDR3 bases that were read are TGCGCCAGCAGCTTAAGGGACAGGGGGCTTCGTGGC. The whole variable domain, filled in from reference TRBV5-1 and TRBJ1-2, reads KAGVTQTPRYLIKTRGQQVTLSCSPISGHRSVSWYQQTPGQGLQFLFEYFSETQRNKGNFPGRFSGRQFSNSRSEMNVSTLELGDSALYLCASSLRDRGLRGYTFGSGTRLTVV.

Worth noting for this clone: The read stops 3 residues short of the end of the CDR3; the missing end is completed from the germline J gene. The V gene is TRBV27, the J gene TRBJ2-7; 7 nucleotides agree with TRBD1. This CDR3 has 15 residues. Germline loops: CDR1 MNHEY, CDR2 SMNVEV (reference sequence). After removal of 4 bases from V and 2 bases from J, the junction contained 8 bases not matched to a gene. The sequenced part of the CDR3 DNA is TGTGCCAGCAGTTCCCTCCCCCAGGGGGCCTACGAG. Its protein product is CASSSLPQGAYE. The CDR3 in full is CASSSLPQGAYEQYF.

A remark on this clone: Sequencing ends 3 residues short of the CDR3 end; the germline J gene provides the rest. The V gene is TRBV20-1, the J gene TRBJ2-7; the D gene is possibly TRBD2 (6 bases). This CDR3 spans 15 amino acids. Deletions cut 1 base from V and 5 bases from J, with 18 bases between. Germline values: CDR1 DFQATT, CDR2 SNEGSKA (reference sequence). CDR3 protein: CSARGEETDIDEQYF. The CDR3 DNA, read in part, is TGCAGTGCTAGAGGGGAGGAGACAGATATCGACGAG.